The table lists the clone carrying this T cell receptor beta chain with a few counts. Antigen specificity is unknown. This record belongs to a study of T cell responses to AZD1222 COVID-19 vaccine. Study overall: It was second doses at about 4 or about 12 weeks that were pooled.

V lost 7 bases, J lost 0 bases, and 7 bases lay in between. The CDR3 has 12 residues. CDR1 SGHNT and CDR2 YYREEE come from the germline V gene (reference sequence). The study, taken as a whole, reports: With dominance at 160-218 and 743-854, vaccine-associated CD4 TCRs spanned spike. Close to half of all spike-specific TCRs reportedly target regions of the variants that are unmutated. Repertoires were obtained solely post-peak T cell response.

The repertoire was sequenced with immunoSEQ multiplex PCR; TCRdb's copy has only in-frame clones and lacks some. Of 70,000 or so clones listed, 65% to 80% are singletons. This chain connects TRBV5-4 to TRBJ2-5; D is possibly TRBD2 (6 bases). This clonotype was obtained from an adult in good health. Specimen: peripheral blood, collected on day 0 of AZD1222 vaccination. The CDR3 DNA follows: TGTGCCAGCGCTAGCGACCAAGAGACCCAGTACTTC. This translates into CASASDQETQYF. The whole variable domain, remainder taken from reference TRBV5-4 and TRBJ2-5, is ETGVTQSPTHLIKTRGQQVTLRCSSQSGHNTVSWYQQALGQGPQFIFQYYREEENGRGNFPPRFSGLQFPNYSSELNVNALELDDSALYLCASASDQETQYFGPGTRLLVL.